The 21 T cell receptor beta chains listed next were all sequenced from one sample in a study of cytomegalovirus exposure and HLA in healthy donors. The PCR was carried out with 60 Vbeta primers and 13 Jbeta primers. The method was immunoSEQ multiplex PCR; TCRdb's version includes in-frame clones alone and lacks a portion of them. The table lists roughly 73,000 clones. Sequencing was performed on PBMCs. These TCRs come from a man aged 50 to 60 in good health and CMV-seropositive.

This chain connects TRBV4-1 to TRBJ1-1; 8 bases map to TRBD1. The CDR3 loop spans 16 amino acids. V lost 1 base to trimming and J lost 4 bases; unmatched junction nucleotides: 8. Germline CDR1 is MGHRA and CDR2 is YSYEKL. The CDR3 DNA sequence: TGCGCCAGCAGCCAAGCCCCACAGGGGGGAGGCACTGAAGCTTTCTTT. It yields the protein CASSQAPQGGGTEAFF.

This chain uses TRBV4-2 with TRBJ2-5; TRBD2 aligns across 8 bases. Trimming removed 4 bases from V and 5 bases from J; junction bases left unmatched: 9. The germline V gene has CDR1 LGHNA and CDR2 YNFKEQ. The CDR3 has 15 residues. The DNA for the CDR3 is TGTGCCAGCAGCCCCGGGAAACGGGGGGGGGAGACCCAGTACTTC. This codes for CASSPGKRGGETQYF.

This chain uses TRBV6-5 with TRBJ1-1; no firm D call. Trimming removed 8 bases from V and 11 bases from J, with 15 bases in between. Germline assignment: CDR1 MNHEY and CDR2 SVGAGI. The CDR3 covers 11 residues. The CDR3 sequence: CASSKANVAFF. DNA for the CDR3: TGTGCCAGCTCTAAAGCCAATGTGGCTTTCTTT.

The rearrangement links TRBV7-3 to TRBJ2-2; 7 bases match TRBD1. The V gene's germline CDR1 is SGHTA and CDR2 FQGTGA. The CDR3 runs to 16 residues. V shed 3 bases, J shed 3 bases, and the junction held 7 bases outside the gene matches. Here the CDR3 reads CASSFFPGQDTGELFF. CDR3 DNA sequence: TGTGCCAGCAGCTTCTTCCCCGGACAGGACACCGGGGAGCTGTTTTTT.

The CDR3 coding sequence is TGTGCCAGCAGTCCTGGAGGGGGGGCTGGGGCCAACGTCCTGACTTTC. It is translated as CASSPGGGAGANVLTF. The V gene is TRBV2, the J gene TRBJ2-6; D possibly corresponds to TRBD2 (7 bases). V was shortened by 5 bases and J by 2 bases, with 13 bases between the two germline ends. The CDR3 totals 16 residues. From germline, CDR1 is SNHLY and CDR2 FYNNEI.

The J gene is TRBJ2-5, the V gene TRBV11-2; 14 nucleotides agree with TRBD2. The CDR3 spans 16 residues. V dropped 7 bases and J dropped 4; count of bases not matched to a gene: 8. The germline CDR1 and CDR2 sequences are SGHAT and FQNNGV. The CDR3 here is CASTTAGTSGRETQYF. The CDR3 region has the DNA TGTGCCAGCACCACAGCCGGGACTAGCGGGAGAGAGACCCAGTACTTC.

The CDR3 nucleotides are TGCGCCAGCAGCCAAGTAAGGAGTGCCTACGAGCAGTACTTC. Amino acid sequence: CASSQVRSAYEQYF. The rearrangement joins TRBV4-1 to TRBJ2-7; D call uncertain. This CDR3 is built from 14 residues. Germline CDR1 reads MGHRA; CDR2 reads YSYEKL. Between the trimmed V and J ends, which lost 1 base and 2 bases, there was a span of 9 bases.

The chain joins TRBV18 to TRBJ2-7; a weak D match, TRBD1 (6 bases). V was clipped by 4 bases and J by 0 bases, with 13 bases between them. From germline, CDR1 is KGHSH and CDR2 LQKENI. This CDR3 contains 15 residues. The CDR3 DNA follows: TGTGCCAGCTCACAGGGCCAAGGGGGCTCCTACGAGCAGTACTTC. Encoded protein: CASSQGQGGSYEQYF.

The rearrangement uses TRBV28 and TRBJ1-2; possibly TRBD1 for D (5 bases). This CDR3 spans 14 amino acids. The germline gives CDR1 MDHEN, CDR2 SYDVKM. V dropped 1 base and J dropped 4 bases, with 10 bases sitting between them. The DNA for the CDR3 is TGTGCCAGCAGTTTATACACTCAGGGCTATGGCTACACCTTC. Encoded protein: CASSLYTQGYGYTF.

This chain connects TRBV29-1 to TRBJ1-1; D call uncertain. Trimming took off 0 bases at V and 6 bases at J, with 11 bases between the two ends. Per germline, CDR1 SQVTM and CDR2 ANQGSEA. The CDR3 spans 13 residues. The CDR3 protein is CSVEDTVRAEAFF. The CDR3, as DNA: TGCAGCGTTGAAGACACAGTGCGGGCTGAAGCTTTCTTT.

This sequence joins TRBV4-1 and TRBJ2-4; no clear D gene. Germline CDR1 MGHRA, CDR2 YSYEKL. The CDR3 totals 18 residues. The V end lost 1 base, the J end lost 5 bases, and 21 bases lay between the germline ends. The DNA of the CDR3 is TGCGCCAGCAGCCAAGTCCTAGGTCGCCGCGGCGTTCAAAACATTCAGTACTTC. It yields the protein CASSQVLGRRGVQNIQYF.

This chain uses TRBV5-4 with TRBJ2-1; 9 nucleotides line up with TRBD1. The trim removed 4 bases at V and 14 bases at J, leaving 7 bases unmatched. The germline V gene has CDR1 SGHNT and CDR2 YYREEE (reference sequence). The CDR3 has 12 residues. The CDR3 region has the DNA TGTGCCAGCAGCCTTGACGGGGACAGGGAGTTCTTC. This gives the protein CASSLDGDREFF. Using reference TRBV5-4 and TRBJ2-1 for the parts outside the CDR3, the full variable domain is ETGVTQSPTHLIKTRGQQVTLRCSSQSGHNTVSWYQQALGQGPQFIFQYYREEENGRGNFPPRFSGLQFPNYSSELNVNALELDDSALYLCASSLDGDREFFGPGTRLTVL.

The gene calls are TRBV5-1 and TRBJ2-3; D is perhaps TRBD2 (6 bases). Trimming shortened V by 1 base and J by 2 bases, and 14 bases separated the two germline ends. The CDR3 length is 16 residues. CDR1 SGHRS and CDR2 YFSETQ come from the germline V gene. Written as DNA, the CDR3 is TGCGCCAGCAGCTTGTTCCAAGGAGGGTTCACAGATACGCAGTATTTT. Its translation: CASSLFQGGFTDTQYF.

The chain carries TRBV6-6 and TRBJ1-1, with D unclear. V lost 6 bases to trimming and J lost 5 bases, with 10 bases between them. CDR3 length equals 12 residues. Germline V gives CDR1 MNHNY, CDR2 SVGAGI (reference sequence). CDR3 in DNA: TGTGCCAGCAGACTGAGGGTAACTGAAGCTTTCTTT. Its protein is CASRLRVTEAFF.

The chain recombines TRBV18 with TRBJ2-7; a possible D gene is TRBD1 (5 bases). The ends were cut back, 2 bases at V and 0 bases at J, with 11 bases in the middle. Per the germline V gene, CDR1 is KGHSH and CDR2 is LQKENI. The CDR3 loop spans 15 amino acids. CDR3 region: CASSPRGESSYEQYV. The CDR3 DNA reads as TGTGCCAGCTCACCAAGGGGTGAGAGCTCCTACGAGCAGTACGTC.

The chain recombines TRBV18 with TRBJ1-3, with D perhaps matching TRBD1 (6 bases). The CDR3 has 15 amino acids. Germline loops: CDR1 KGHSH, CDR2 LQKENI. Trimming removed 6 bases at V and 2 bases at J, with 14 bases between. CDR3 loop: CASSLETGPGNTIYF. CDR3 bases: TGTGCCAGCTCGTTGGAGACAGGTCCTGGAAACACCATATATTTT.

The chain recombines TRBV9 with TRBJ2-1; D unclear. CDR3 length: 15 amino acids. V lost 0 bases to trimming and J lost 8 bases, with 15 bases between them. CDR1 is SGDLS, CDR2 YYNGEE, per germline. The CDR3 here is CASSVEPFTEDEQFF. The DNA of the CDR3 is TGTGCCAGCAGCGTAGAACCATTTACTGAGGATGAGCAGTTCTTC.

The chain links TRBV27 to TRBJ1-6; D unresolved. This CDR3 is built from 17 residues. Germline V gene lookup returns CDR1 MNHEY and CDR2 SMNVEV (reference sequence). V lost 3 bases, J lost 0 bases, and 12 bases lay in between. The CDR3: CASSFRVASSYNSPLHF. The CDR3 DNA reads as TGTGCCAGCAGTTTTCGTGTCGCGAGCTCCTATAATTCACCCCTCCACTTT.

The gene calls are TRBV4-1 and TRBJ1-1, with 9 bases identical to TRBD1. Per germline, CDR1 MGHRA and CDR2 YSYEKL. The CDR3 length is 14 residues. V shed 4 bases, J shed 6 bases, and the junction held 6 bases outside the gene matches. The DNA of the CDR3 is TGCGCCAGCAGCCCACAGGGGGCGGGGTCTGAAGCTTTCTTT. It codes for CASSPQGAGSEAFF.

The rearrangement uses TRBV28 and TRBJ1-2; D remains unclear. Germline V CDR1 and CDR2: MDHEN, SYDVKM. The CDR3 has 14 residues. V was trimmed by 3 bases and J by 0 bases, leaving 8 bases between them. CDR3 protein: CASSFTVANYGYTF. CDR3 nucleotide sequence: TGTGCCAGCAGTTTCACCGTAGCTAACTATGGCTACACCTTC.

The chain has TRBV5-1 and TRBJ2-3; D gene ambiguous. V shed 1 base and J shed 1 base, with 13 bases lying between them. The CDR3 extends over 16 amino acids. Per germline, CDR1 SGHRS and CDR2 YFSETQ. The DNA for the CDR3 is TGCGCCAGCAGCTTGCGTAACCCCATAGGCACAGATACGCAGTATTTT. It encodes CASSLRNPIGTDTQYF.